The present TCR beta chain was sequenced within a study of cytomegalovirus exposure and HLA in healthy donors. Both 60 Vbeta primers and 13 Jbeta primers went into the PCR. This table comes from immunoSEQ multiplex PCR, and its TCRdb copy is limited to in-frame clones, with some not included. The data show just under 95,000 clones, 80% to 90% seen once. The study's findings and limits: The number of N-insertions in an Asian-associated ancestry cluster was reportedly below the roughly 670-donor mean in a later analysis. Association with HLA alleles at 0.05 false discovery rate was found for 16,951 TCR beta sequences in a later analysis. The authors judged a highly shared variant cluster likely a sequencing artifact.

Note on this clone: No antigen is known for it.

CDR1 is LNHDA, CDR2 SQIVND, per germline (reference sequence). This CDR3 spans 14 amino acids. V shed 5 bases and J 5 bases; nucleotides not matched to a gene: 3. V usage is TRBV19 and J usage is TRBJ2-1; 10 positions agree with TRBD2. Sequenced input: PBMCs. This sequence was found in a woman younger than 35 in good health and CMV-seropositive. Here the CDR3 DNA reads TGTGCCAGTAGTTGGACTAGCGGAAACAATGAGCAGTTCTTC. This gives the protein CASSWTSGNNEQFF.